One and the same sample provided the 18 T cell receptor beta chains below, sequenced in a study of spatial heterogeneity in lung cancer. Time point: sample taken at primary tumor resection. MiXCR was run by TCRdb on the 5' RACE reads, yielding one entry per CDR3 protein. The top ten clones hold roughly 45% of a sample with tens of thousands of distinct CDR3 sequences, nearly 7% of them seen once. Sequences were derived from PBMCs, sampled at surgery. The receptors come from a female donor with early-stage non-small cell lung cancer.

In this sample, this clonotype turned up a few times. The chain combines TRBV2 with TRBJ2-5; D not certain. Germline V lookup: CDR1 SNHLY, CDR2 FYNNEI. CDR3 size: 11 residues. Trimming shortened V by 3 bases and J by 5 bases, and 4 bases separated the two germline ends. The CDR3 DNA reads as TGTGCCAGCAGTGAGGCGGAGACCCAGTACTTC. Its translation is CASSEAETQYF.

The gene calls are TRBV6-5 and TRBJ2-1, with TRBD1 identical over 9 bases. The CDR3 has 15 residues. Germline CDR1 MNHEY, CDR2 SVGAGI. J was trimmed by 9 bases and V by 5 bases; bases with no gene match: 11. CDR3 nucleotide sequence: TGTGCCAGCAGTGACCACGGGACAGGGTACGGTGAGCAGTTCTTC. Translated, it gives CASSDHGTGYGEQFF.

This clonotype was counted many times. The CDR3 DNA sequence: TGCAGTGCTCCCCCGAGCTCCTACAATGAGCAGTTCTTC. Amino acids: CSAPPSSYNEQFF. The chain couples TRBV20-1 to TRBJ2-1; D is unresolved. The CDR3 has 13 amino acids. Germline V gene sequence: CDR1 DFQATT, CDR2 SNEGSKA (reference sequence). Trimming removed 5 bases from V and 0 bases from J, with 8 bases in between.

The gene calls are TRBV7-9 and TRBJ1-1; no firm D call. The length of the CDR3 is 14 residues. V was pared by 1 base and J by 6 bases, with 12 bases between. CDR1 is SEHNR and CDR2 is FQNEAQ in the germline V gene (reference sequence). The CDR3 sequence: CASSLEGIFAEAFF. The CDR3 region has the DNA TGTGCCAGCAGCTTAGAAGGGATCTTCGCTGAAGCTTTCTTT.

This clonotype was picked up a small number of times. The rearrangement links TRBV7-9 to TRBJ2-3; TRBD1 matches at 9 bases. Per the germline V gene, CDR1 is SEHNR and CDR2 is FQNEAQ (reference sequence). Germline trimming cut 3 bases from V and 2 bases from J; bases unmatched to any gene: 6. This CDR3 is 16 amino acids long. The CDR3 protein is CASSFLTGGDTDTQYF. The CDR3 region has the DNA TGTGCCAGCAGCTTCTTGACAGGGGGGGACACAGATACGCAGTATTTT.

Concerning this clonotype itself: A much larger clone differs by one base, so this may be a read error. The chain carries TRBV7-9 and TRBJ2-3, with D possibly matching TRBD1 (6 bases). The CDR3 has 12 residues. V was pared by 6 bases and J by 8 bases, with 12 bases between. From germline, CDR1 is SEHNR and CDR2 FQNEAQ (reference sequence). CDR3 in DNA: TGTGCCAGCAGATCCGGGGACATTACGCAGTATTTT. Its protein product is CASRSGDITQYF. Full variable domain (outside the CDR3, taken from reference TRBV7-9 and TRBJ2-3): DTGVSQNPRHKITKRGQNVTFRCDPISEHNRLYWYRQTLGQGPEFLTYFQNEAQLEKSRLLSDRFSAERPKGSFSTLEIQRTEQGDSAMYLCASRSGDITQYFGPGTRLTVL.

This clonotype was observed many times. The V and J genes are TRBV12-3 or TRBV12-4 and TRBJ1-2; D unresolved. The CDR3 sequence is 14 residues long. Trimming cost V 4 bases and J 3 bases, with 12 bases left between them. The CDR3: CASSSRRGDYGYTF. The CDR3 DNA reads TGTGCCAGCAGTTCCCGTCGAGGTGACTATGGCTACACCTTC.

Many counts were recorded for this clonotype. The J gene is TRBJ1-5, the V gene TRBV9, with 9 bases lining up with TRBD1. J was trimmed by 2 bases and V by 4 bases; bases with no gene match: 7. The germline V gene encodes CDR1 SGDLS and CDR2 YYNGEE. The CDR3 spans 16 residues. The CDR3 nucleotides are TGTGCCAGCAGCTCACCACAGGGGGCGGGCAATCAGCCCCAGCATTTT. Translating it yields CASSSPQGAGNQPQHF.

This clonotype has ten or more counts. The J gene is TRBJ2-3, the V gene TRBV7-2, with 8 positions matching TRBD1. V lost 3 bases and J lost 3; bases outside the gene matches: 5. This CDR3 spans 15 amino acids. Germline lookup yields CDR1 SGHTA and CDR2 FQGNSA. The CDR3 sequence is CASSFRGLTTDTQYF. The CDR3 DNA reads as TGTGCCAGCAGCTTCAGGGGGCTGACGACAGATACGCAGTATTTT.

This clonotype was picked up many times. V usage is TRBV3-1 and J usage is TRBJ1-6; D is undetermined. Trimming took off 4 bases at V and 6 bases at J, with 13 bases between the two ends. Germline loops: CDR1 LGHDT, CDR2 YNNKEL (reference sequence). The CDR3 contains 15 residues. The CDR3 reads CASSLNSQPNSPLHF. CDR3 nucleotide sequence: TGTGCCAGCAGCCTAAACTCACAGCCTAATTCACCCCTCCACTTT.

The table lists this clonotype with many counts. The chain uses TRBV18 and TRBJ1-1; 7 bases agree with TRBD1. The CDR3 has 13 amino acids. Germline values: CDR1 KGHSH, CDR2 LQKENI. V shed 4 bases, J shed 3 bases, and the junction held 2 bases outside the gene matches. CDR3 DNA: TGTGCCAGCTCACATGACAGGGACACTGAAGCTTTCTTT. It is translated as CASSHDRDTEAFF.

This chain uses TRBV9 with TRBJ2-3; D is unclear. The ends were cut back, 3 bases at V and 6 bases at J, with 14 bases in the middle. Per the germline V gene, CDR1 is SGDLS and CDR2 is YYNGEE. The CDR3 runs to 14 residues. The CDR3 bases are TGTGCCAGCAGCGGTAGCAGAAGAGGCGATACGCAGTATTTT. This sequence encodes CASSGSRRGDTQYF. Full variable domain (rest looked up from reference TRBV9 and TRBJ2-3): DSGVTQTPKHLITATGQRVTLRCSPRSGDLSVYWYQQSLDQGLQFLIQYYNGEERAKGNILERFSAQQFPDLHSELNLSSLELGDSALYFCASSGSRRGDTQYFGPGTRLTVL.

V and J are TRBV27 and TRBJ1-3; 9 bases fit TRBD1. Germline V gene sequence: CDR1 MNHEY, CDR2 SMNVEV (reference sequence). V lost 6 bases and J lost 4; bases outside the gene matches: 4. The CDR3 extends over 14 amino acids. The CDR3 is CASRTGGQGNTIYF. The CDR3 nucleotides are TGTGCCAGCAGGACAGGGGGGCAGGGAAACACCATATATTTT.

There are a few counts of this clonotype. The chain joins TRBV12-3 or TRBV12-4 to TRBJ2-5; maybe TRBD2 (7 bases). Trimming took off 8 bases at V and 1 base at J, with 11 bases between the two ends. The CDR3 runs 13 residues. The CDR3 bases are TGTGCCAGCGCGGGGGACACCCAAGAGACCCAGTACTTC. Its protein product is CASAGDTQETQYF.

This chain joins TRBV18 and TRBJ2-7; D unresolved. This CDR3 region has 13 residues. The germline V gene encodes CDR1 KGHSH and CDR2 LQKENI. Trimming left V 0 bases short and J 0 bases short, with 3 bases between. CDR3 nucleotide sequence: TGTGCCAGCTCACCACCGCTCTCCTACGAGCAGTACTTC. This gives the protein CASSPPLSYEQYF.

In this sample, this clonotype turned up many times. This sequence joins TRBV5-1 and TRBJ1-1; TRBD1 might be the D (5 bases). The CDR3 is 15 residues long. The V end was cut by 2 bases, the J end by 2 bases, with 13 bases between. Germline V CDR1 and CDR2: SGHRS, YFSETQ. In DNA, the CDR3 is TGCGCCAGCAGCTTCTTTGGGGCGTCCAACACTGAAGCTTTCTTT. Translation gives CASSFFGASNTEAFF.

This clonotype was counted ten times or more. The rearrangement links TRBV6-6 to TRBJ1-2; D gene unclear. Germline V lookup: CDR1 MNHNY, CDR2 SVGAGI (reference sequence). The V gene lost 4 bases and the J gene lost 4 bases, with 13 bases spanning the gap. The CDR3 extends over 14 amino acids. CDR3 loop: CASSSRRTVYGYTF. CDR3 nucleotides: TGTGCCAGCAGTTCCCGGCGGACCGTCTATGGCTACACCTTC.

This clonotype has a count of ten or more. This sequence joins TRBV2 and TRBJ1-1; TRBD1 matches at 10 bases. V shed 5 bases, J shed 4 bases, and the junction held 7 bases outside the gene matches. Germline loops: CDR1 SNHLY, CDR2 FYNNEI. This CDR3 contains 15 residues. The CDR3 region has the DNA TGTGCCAGCAGTCCACGACAGGGGGCCGTCACTGAAGCTTTCTTT. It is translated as CASSPRQGAVTEAFF.